These 9 T cell receptor beta chains were all obtained from the same sample, sequenced in a study of T cells in Graves' hyperthyroidism and ophthalmopathy. Authors of the study amplified TCR beta CDR3 regions from RNA transcripts. The HTBI primer set was used in a first-round RT-PCR of the TCR CDR3. TCRdb re-analysed the multiplex PCR reads in MiXCR, keeping a single row per CDR3 protein. The sample records roughly 350,000 distinct CDR3 sequences, approximately 13% being singletons. Sequenced: blood. The receptors come from a woman in her 30s with Graves' hyperthyroidism.

This clonotype was detected many times. This sequence joins TRBV28 and TRBJ2-1; D possibly corresponds to TRBD2 (5 bases). CDR1 and CDR2 from the germline V gene are MDHEN and SYDVKM. The CDR3 has 19 residues. The germline V and J ends were trimmed by 3 bases and 6 bases, with 27 bases remaining between them. CDR3 DNA: TGTGCCAGCAGTTTCCCCCCTCGCCGAACTAGTGTTTTCGTCAATGAGCAGTTCTTC. This codes for CASSFPPRRTSVFVNEQFF.

This clonotype turned up a few times. The chain has TRBV20-1 and TRBJ1-5; 10 nucleotides match TRBD1. With V trimmed by 7 bases and J by 2 bases, 5 bases remained unmatched. There are 14 residues in the CDR3. Germline-derived CDR1 and CDR2 are DFQATT and SNEGSKA (reference sequence). CDR3 bases: TGCAGTGGAACTGGGACAGGGGGCAATCAGCCCCAGCATTTT. Its protein is CSGTGTGGNQPQHF.

This clonotype was counted ten times or more. The chain links TRBV6-1 to TRBJ1-5, with 9 bases matching TRBD1. This CDR3 is 18 amino acids long. Per the germline V gene, CDR1 is MNHNS and CDR2 is SASEGT. V was clipped by 6 bases and J by 4 bases; unmatched bases: 16. CDR3 loop: CASSPHMGQGWNNQPQHF. CDR3 nucleotides: TGTGCCAGCAGCCCACACATGGGACAGGGATGGAATAATCAGCCCCAGCATTTT.

This clonotype was counted at least ten times. The J gene is TRBJ2-2, the V gene TRBV2; tentatively, D is TRBD1 (6 bases). CDR1 is SNHLY, CDR2 FYNNEI, per germline. The CDR3 runs to 14 residues. V was clipped by 8 bases and J by 7 bases, with 17 bases between them. The DNA of the CDR3 is TGTGCCAGCTCCTACAGGGAGATAGGCGGGGAGCTGTTTTTT. Amino acid sequence: CASSYREIGGELFF.

This clonotype was observed many times. The rearrangement links TRBV2 to TRBJ2-5; D is possibly TRBD2 (5 bases). Germline loops: CDR1 SNHLY, CDR2 FYNNEI. The CDR3 has 13 amino acids. V was cut by 8 bases and J by 4 bases, with 14 bases left in between. The CDR3 region has the DNA TGTGCCAGCGAGGGTAGGCAGCGAGAGACCCAGTACTTC. Translated, it gives CASEGRQRETQYF. Drawing the rest from reference TRBV2 and TRBJ2-5, the complete variable domain is EPEVTQTPSHQVTQMGQEVILRCVPISNHLYFYWYRQILGQKVEFLVSFYNNEISEKSEIFDDQFSVERPDGSNFTLKIRSTKLEDSAMYFCASEGRQRETQYFGPGTRLLVL.

In this sample, this clonotype turned up many times. The rearrangement joins TRBV28 to TRBJ1-2, with D uncertain. V was clipped by 7 bases and J by 8 bases, with 14 bases between them. Germline loops: CDR1 MDHEN, CDR2 SYDVKM. This CDR3 spans 12 amino acids. The CDR3 loop reads CASNIFSRGYTF. CDR3 in DNA: TGTGCCAGCAATATTTTCTCTCGCGGCTACACCTTC.

Many counts were recorded for this clonotype. The rearrangement joins TRBV19 to TRBJ1-1; 11 bases align to TRBD1. Trimming took 6 bases from V and 3 from J; bases not matched to a gene: 9. Germline V gene data show CDR1 as LNHDA and CDR2 as SQIVND (reference sequence). The CDR3 runs 16 residues. CDR3 nucleotide sequence: TGTGCCAGTAGAACCGGGACAGGGGGATCTCACACTGAAGCTTTCTTT. It is translated as CASRTGTGGSHTEAFF.

This clonotype was seen only a few times. The V call is TRBV27, the J call TRBJ1-3; D call uncertain. Germline loops: CDR1 MNHEY, CDR2 SMNVEV (reference sequence). Trimming left V 7 bases short and J 0 bases short, with 16 bases between. This CDR3 region has 16 residues. The CDR3 sequence is CASTSLDGDSGNTIYF. The CDR3 nucleotides read TGTGCCAGCACTTCCCTCGACGGAGACTCTGGAAACACCATATATTTT.

This clonotype was picked up a small number of times. The chain links TRBV27 to TRBJ2-3, with D tentatively TRBD2 (5 bases). Trimming pared 2 bases from V and 2 bases from J, leaving 17 bases between. The CDR3 runs 17 residues. Germline V gene sequence: CDR1 MNHEY, CDR2 SMNVEV (reference sequence). CDR3 residues: CASSLETPGRVTDTQYF. In DNA, the CDR3 is TGTGCCAGCAGTTTAGAAACCCCGGGGAGAGTCACAGATACGCAGTATTTT.